Listed below are T cell receptor beta chains from one sample, sequenced in a study of shared clonotypes between healthy human individuals. Clones were sequenced by immunoSEQ multiplex PCR, and TCRdb holds only the in-frame ones, with some missing. The repertoire holds 450,000 to 500,000 clones, with 70% to 85% as singletons. Input material: PBMCs. The receptors originated from a woman aged 35 to 49 in good health. Some clones in this sample may be carry-over from other donors' samples. Each CDR3 is given with its conserved first and last residue.

>TRBV7-2|16|TRBJ2-4
CASSPGPREVKNIQYF
>TRBV5-1|16|TRBJ2-5
CASSLNGPMEGETQYF
>TRBV10-1|15|TRBJ2-7
CASSESGGKGYEQYF
>TRBV5-1|15|TRBJ1-1
CASSLEGGSGTEAFF
>TRBV2|19|TRBJ2-7
CASRPGQGFDWLTSYEQYF
>TRBV7-2|16|TRBJ2-3
CASTYTSGSDTDTQYF
>TRBV6-1|13|TRBJ1-2
CASRVTENYGYTF
>TRBV19|13|TRBJ2-1
CASRNLAYNEQFF
>TRBV9|16|TRBJ1-2
CASSVAGTGIGVGYTF
>TRBV5-6|15|TRBJ2-3
CASSLAGFFTDTQYF
>TRBV10-3|11|TRBJ2-1
CAIGGGNEQFF
>TRBV28|17|TRBJ2-2
CASSFYYGRAMGGELFF